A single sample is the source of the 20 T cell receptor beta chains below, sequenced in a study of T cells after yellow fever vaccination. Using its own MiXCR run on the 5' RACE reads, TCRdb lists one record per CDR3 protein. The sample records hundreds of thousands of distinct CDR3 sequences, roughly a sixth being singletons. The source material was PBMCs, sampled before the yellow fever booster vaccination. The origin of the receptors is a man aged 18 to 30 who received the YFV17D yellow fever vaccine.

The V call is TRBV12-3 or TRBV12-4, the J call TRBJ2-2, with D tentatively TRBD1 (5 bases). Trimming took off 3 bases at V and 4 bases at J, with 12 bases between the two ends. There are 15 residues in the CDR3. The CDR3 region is CASSLYGASTGELFF. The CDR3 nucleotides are TGTGCCAGCAGTTTGTATGGGGCGAGCACCGGGGAGCTGTTTTTT.

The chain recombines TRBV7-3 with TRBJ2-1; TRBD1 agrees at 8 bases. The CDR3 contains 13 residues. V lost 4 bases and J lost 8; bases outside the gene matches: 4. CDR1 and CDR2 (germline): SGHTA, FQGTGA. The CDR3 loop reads CASSSDRDDEQFF. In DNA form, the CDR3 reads TGTGCCAGCAGCTCGGACAGGGACGATGAGCAGTTCTTC.

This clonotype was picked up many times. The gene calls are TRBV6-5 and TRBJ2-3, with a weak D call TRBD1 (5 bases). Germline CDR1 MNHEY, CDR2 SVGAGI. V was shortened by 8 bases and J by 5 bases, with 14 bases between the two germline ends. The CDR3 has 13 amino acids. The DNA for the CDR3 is TGTGCCAGCGGGGTAGGGGCGGTAGATACGCAGTATTTT. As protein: CASGVGAVDTQYF.

The CDR3 DNA is TGTGCCAGCAGCCTACCACAGCATCCTGAGCAGTTCTTC. This sequence encodes CASSLPQHPEQFF. J is TRBJ2-1 and V is TRBV11-1; D remains unclear. From germline, CDR1 is SGHAT and CDR2 FQDESV (reference sequence). CDR3 size: 13 residues. The germline V and J ends were trimmed by 5 bases and 9 bases, with 14 bases remaining between them.

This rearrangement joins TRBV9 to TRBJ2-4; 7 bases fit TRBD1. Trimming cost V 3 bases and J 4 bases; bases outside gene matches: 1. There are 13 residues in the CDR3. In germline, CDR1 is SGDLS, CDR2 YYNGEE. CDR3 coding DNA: TGTGCCAGCAGCGCGACAGGGAAAAACATTCAGTACTTC. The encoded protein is CASSATGKNIQYF.

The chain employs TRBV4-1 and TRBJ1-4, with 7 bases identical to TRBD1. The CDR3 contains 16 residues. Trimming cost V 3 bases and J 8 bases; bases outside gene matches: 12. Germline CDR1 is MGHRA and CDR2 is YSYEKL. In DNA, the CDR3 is TGCGCCAGCAGCCAGGGTCTATACCGGGACAGCGAAAAACTGTTTTTT. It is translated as CASSQGLYRDSEKLFF.

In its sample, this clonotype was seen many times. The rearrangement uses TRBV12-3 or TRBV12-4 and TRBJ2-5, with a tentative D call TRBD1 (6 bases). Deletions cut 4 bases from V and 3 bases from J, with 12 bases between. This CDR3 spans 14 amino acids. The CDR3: CASSSNRVKETQYF. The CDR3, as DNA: TGTGCCAGCAGTTCAAACAGGGTCAAAGAGACCCAGTACTTC.

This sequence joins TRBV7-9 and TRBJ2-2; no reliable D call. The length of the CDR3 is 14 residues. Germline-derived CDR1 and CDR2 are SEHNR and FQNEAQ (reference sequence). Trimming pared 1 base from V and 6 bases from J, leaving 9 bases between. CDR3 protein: CASSLEVVSGELFF. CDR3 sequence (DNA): TGTGCCAGCAGCTTAGAGGTTGTGTCCGGGGAGCTGTTTTTT.

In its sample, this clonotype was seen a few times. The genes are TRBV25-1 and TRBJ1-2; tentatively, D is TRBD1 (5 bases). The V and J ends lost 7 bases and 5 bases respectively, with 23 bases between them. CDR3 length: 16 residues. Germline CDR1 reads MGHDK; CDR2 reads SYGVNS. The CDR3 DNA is TGTGCCAGCATACTTCCGGGGCCGCCAGGCGAATATGGCTACACCTTC. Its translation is CASILPGPPGEYGYTF.

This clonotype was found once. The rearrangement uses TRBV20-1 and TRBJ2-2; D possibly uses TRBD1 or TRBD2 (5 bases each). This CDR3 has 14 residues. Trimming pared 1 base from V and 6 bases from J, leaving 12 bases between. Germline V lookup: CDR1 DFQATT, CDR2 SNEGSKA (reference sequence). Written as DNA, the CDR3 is TGCAGTGCTAGAGGGACTGAGGGGCCCGGGGAGCTGTTTTTT. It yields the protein CSARGTEGPGELFF.

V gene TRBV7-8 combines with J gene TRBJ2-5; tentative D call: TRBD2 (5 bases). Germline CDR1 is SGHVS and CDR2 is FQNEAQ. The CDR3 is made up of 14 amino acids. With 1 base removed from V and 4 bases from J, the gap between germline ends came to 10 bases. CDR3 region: CASSLVVGVETQYF. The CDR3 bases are TGTGCCAGCAGCTTAGTGGTGGGAGTAGAGACCCAGTACTTC.

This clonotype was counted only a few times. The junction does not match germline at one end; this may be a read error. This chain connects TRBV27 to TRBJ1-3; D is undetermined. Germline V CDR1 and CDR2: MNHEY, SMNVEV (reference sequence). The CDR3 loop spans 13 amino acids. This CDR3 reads CASSLSFGNTIYF. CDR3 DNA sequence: TGTGCCAGCAGTCTATCATTTGGAAACACCATATATTTT.

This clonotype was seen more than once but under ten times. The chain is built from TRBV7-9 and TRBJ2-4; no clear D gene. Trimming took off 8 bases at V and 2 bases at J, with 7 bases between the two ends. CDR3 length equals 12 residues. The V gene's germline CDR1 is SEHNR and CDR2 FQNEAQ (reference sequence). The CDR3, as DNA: TGTGCCAGCCGTGGCACCAAAAACATTCAGTACTTC. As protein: CASRGTKNIQYF.

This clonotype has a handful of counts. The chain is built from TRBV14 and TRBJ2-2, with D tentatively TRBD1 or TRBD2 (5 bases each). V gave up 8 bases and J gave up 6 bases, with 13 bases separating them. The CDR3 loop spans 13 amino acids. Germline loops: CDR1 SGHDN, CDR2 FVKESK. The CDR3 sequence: CASAPGTPGELFF. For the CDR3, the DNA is TGTGCCAGCGCTCCAGGGACCCCCGGGGAGCTGTTTTTT.

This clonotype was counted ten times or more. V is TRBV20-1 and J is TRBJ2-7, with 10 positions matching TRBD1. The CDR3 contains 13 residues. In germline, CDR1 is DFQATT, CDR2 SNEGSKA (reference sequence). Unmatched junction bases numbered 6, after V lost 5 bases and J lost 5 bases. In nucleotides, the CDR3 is TGCAGTGCTCCAATTGGGACAGGGGACGAGCAGTACTTC. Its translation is CSAPIGTGDEQYF.

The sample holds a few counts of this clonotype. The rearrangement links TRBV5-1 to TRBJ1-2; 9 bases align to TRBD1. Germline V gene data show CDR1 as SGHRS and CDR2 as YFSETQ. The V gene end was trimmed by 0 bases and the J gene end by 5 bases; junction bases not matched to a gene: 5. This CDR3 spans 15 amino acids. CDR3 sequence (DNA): TGCGCCAGCAGCTTGGAACAGGGGGCCGGTTATGGCTACACCTTC. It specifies CASSLEQGAGYGYTF.

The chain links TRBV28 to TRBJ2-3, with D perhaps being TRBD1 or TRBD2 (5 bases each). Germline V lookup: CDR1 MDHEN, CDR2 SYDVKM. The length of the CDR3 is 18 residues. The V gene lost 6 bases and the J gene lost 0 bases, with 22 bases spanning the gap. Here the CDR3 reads CASSYPSRGLTSTDTQYF. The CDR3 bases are TGTGCCAGCAGCTACCCGTCCCGGGGCCTTACTAGCACAGATACGCAGTATTTT.

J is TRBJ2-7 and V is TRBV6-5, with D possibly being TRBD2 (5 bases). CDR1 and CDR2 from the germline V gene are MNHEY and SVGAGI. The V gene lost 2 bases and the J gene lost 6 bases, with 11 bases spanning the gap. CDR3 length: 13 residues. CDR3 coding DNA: TGTGCCAGCAGTTACGTACCCGAGGGCGAGCAGTACTTC. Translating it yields CASSYVPEGEQYF.

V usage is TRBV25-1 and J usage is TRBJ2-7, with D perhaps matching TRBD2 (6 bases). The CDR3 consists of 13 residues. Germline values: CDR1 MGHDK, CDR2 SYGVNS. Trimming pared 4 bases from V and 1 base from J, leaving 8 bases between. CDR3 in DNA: TGTGCCAGCAGTGCGACTAGTTCCTACGAGCAGTACTTC. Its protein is CASSATSSYEQYF.

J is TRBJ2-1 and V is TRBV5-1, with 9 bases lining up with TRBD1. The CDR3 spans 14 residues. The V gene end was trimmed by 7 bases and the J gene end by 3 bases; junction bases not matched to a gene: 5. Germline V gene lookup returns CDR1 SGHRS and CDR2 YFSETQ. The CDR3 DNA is TGCGCCAGCGAAGACAGGGGGGGCTACAATGAGCAGTTCTTC. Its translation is CASEDRGGYNEQFF.